The next 2 T cell receptor beta chains were all read from a single sample in a study of response to subunit inactivated influenza vaccine. TCRdb analysed the RT-PCR reads with MiXCR anew, one entry per CDR3 protein. This sample has hundreds of thousands of distinct CDR3 sequences, with around 14% found just once. The source material was PBMCs from blood, sampled approximately 15 days before vaccination. The receptor source for this set is a man in his fifties or sixties who received an inactivated influenza vaccine.

The chain employs TRBV5-1 and TRBJ2-2, with D uncertain. With 3 bases removed from V and 3 bases from J, the gap between germline ends came to 12 bases. This CDR3 contains 15 residues. Germline CDR1 SGHRS, CDR2 YFSETQ. The CDR3 DNA reads TGCGCCAGCAGCTCCGGGCCCACCGACACCGGGGAGCTGTTTTTT. Translation gives CASSSGPTDTGELFF. The variable domain in full, with the rest retrieved from reference TRBV5-1 and TRBJ2-2, is KAGVTQTPRYLIKTRGQQVTLSCSPISGHRSVSWYQQTPGQGLQFLFEYFSETQRNKGNFPGRFSGRQFSNSRSEMNVSTLELGDSALYLCASSSGPTDTGELFFGEGSRLTVL.

The chain joins TRBV6-1 to TRBJ2-5; TRBD1 might be the D (6 bases). Looked up from germline, CDR1 is MNHNS and CDR2 is SASEGT. V lost 5 bases and J lost 7, with 14 bases in between. CDR3 length equals 13 residues. The CDR3 is CASSTGQQGTQYF. Written as DNA, the CDR3 is TGTGCCAGCAGTACCGGACAGCAGGGGACCCAGTACTTC.